Described below is a single T cell receptor (beta chain) sequence and its context. Its antigen is not identified. The ends were cut back, 5 bases at V and 1 base at J, with 17 bases in the middle. The CDR3 extends over 15 amino acids. Germline V lookup: CDR1 SQVTM, CDR2 ANQGSEA. This entry is derived from a study of shared clonotypes between healthy human individuals. General study points: Depth was large, yet rarefaction showed that sorted-subset sequencing was incomplete. Tissue TCR repertoires likely differ from these blood-only repertoires. Naive subsets generally had larger estimated richness than memory subsets.

It was roughly 200 ng DNA, around 33,000 T cell genomes, that sorted-subset replicate PCRs used. Sequencing used immunoSEQ multiplex PCR; TCRdb keeps in-frame clones, though not all of them. The profile covers approximately 700,000 clones, with around 78% appearing a single time and around 1.8% taken by the ten largest. The sample consisted of memory CD4+ T cells sorted from blood. As for subset: CD45RA-negative fraction. V and J are TRBV29-1 and TRBJ1-1, with a weak D call TRBD1 (5 bases). The sequence came from a woman younger than 45 in good health. CDR3 loop: CSVSERGPSNTEAFF. Here the CDR3 DNA reads TGCAGCGTTTCCGAAAGGGGACCTTCGAACACTGAAGCTTTCTTT.